The 18 T cell receptor beta chains reported below all come from one sample, sequenced in a study of cytomegalovirus exposure and HLA in healthy donors (dated by TCRdb to 2016 to 2017). Libraries were constructed by the immunoSEQ multiplex PCR assay. The multiplex PCR relied on a mix of 60 forward primers for TCR Vbeta segments and 13 reverse primers for TCR Jbeta segments. Held by TCRdb, this immuneACCESS table contains in-frame sequences only and omits some clones. Under half of the omission traces to an unresolved V gene where checked; the cause of the rest is unknown. This sample holds approximately 97,000 clones; 81% were observed only once. About 5% of the sample lies in the top ten. Material: PBMCs. The source is a man aged 35-49 years in good health and CMV-seropositive.

This chain's CDR3 is CASSYPSSGGQYPYNEQFF. In DNA form, the CDR3 reads TGTGCCAGCAGTTACCCTTCTAGCGGGGGCCAGTATCCCTACAATGAGCAGTTCTTC. The rearrangement uses TRBV28 and TRBJ2-1; 10 positions match TRBD2. Per the germline V gene, CDR1 is MDHEN and CDR2 is SYDVKM. The CDR3 has 19 amino acids. Losses at the gene ends were 4 bases for V and 2 bases for J; bases not matched to a gene: 14.

This clone was detected once. At the DNA level, this CDR3 is encoded by other sequences in the same sample as well. This rearrangement joins TRBV7-2 to TRBJ2-7; maybe TRBD2 (6 bases). The V gene's germline CDR1 is SGHTA and CDR2 FQGNSA. Deletions cut 4 bases from V and 7 bases from J, with 14 bases between. The CDR3 contains 13 residues. Here the CDR3 reads CASSSGLLGEQYF. The CDR3 nucleotides are TGTGCCAGCAGCTCGGGACTCCTGGGGGAGCAGTACTTC.

This chain uses TRBV4-1 with TRBJ1-5; no clear D gene. CDR1 MGHRA and CDR2 YSYEKL come from the germline V gene. The CDR3 has 14 residues. Trimming took 2 bases from V and 3 from J, leaving 8 bases between them. CDR3 sequence: CASSQLTFNQPQHF. CDR3 nucleotides: TGCGCCAGCAGCCAACTGACATTCAATCAGCCCCAGCATTTT.

The chain has TRBV27 and TRBJ2-2; 8 bases are a match to TRBD2. Germline V lookup: CDR1 MNHEY, CDR2 SMNVEV (reference sequence). Trimming took 2 bases from V and 5 from J; bases not matched to a gene: 7. The CDR3 loop spans 16 amino acids. For the CDR3, the DNA is TGTGCCAGCAGTTTAGGTCTAGCGGGCTTAACCGGGGAGCTGTTTTTT. Protein product: CASSLGLAGLTGELFF.

The rearrangement links TRBV10-3 to TRBJ1-2, with 8 bases identical to TRBD1. The germline V gene encodes CDR1 ENHRY and CDR2 SYGVKD. The CDR3 is 15 residues long. Germline trimming cut 7 bases from V and 0 bases from J; bases unmatched to any gene: 7. The CDR3, as DNA: TGTGCCATCACCGGACAGGGAGTTGCTAACTATGGCTACACCTTC. Translating it yields CAITGQGVANYGYTF.

The chain joins TRBV7-2 to TRBJ2-5; TRBD2 might be the D (6 bases). CDR1 is SGHTA and CDR2 is FQGNSA in the germline V gene. V shed 5 bases and J shed 1 base, with 11 bases lying between them. The CDR3 is 14 amino acids. The CDR3: CASSAGGTQETQYF. The CDR3 nucleotides are TGTGCCAGCAGCGCCGGGGGAACCCAAGAGACCCAGTACTTC.

There are a few counts of this clone. V is TRBV28 and J is TRBJ1-2, with TRBD1 matching 9 bases. CDR3 length: 14 residues. J lost 4 bases, V lost 7 bases, and 7 bases had no gene match. The germline V gene encodes CDR1 MDHEN and CDR2 SYDVKM. The CDR3 reads CASNPQGAAYGYTF. The CDR3 DNA reads as TGTGCCAGCAACCCACAGGGGGCGGCCTATGGCTACACCTTC.

The chain joins TRBV9 to TRBJ2-3; 7 bases fit TRBD1. The V gene end was trimmed by 3 bases and the J gene end by 0 bases; junction bases not matched to a gene: 13. The V gene's germline CDR1 is SGDLS and CDR2 YYNGEE. CDR3 size: 18 residues. The CDR3, as DNA: TGTGCCAGCAGCGGGTCTCCTGGGACAGAAGAGAGCACAGATACGCAGTATTTT. Protein: CASSGSPGTEESTDTQYF.

This clone has just a few counts. This sequence joins TRBV6-1 and TRBJ1-1; no definite D call. V lost 7 bases and J 0 bases, leaving 9 bases between the germline ends. CDR3 length: 13 residues. Per germline, CDR1 MNHNS and CDR2 SASEGT. In DNA form, the CDR3 reads TGTGCCAGCATCTGGCAGGTGAACACTGAAGCTTTCTTT. It encodes CASIWQVNTEAFF.

The genes are TRBV28 and TRBJ2-1; 8 bases fit TRBD2. In germline, CDR1 is MDHEN, CDR2 SYDVKM. This CDR3 is 16 amino acids long. After removal of 3 bases from V and 5 bases from J, the junction contained 9 bases not matched to a gene. The CDR3 sequence: CASSFTRLASDNEQFF. Here the CDR3 DNA reads TGTGCCAGCAGTTTCACCCGACTAGCGAGTGACAATGAGCAGTTCTTC.

This clone has a handful of counts. V is TRBV15 and J is TRBJ2-3; D gene unclear. Looked up from germline, CDR1 is LNHNV and CDR2 is YYDKDF (reference sequence). Deletions cut 0 bases from V and 2 bases from J, with 9 bases between. CDR3 length: 15 residues. DNA of the CDR3: TGTGCCACCAGCAGAGATCAGTTCTTCACAGATACGCAGTATTTT. Its translation is CATSRDQFFTDTQYF.

The gene calls are TRBV7-9 and TRBJ1-2; D is unclear. The CDR3 sequence is 15 residues long. Germline CDR1 reads SEHNR; CDR2 reads FQNEAQ (reference sequence). The germline V and J ends were trimmed by 1 base and 0 bases, with 9 bases remaining between them. The CDR3 bases are TGTGCCAGCAGCTTAGACGCCGGGGCTAACTATGGCTACACCTTC. This sequence encodes CASSLDAGANYGYTF.

The chain is built from TRBV7-2 and TRBJ1-5, with 8 positions matching TRBD1. J lost 3 bases, V lost 2 bases, and 0 bases had no gene match. This CDR3 has 14 amino acids. Germline-derived CDR1 and CDR2 are SGHTA and FQGNSA. The CDR3 DNA sequence: TGTGCCAGCAGCTTACAGGGGGCCAATCAGCCCCAGCATTTT. Translating gives CASSLQGANQPQHF. The whole variable domain, remainder taken from reference TRBV7-2 and TRBJ1-5, is GAGVSQSPSNKVTEKGKDVELRCDPISGHTALYWYRQSLGQGLEFLIYFQGNSAPDKSGLPSDRFSAERTGGSVSTLTIQRTQQEDSAVYLCASSLQGANQPQHFGDGTRLSIL.

The chain joins TRBV6-1 to TRBJ2-1; TRBD1 agrees at 7 bases. J was trimmed by 7 bases and V by 4 bases; bases with no gene match: 7. CDR3 length: 14 amino acids. Germline V gene lookup returns CDR1 MNHNS and CDR2 SASEGT. The CDR3 sequence: CASSVLDRDNEQFF. As DNA, the CDR3 is TGTGCCAGCAGTGTTCTTGACAGGGATAATGAGCAGTTCTTC.

The table lists this clone with a few counts. The chain combines TRBV5-1 with TRBJ1-6; TRBD1 agrees at 7 bases. CDR1 SGHRS and CDR2 YFSETQ come from the germline V gene. The J segment lost 10 bases and the V segment lost 4 bases, leaving 8 bases of the junction unmatched. The CDR3 contains 14 residues. DNA for the CDR3: TGCGCCAGCAGCACCGGACAGGTTTGGTCACCCCTCCACTTT. This encodes CASSTGQVWSPLHF.

V usage is TRBV2 and J usage is TRBJ2-7; 7 bases agree with TRBD1. This CDR3 comprises 12 residues. The J segment lost 9 bases and the V segment lost 2 bases, leaving 4 bases of the junction unmatched. CDR1 is SNHLY and CDR2 is FYNNEI in the germline V gene. In nucleotides, the CDR3 is TGTGCCAGCAGTGAACAGGGGGACGGGCAGTACTTC. Its translation: CASSEQGDGQYF.

The genes are TRBV28 and TRBJ1-4; a possible D gene is TRBD1 (6 bases). With 8 bases removed from V and 3 bases from J, the gap between germline ends came to 16 bases. Germline V gene data show CDR1 as MDHEN and CDR2 as SYDVKM. The CDR3 runs to 15 residues. CDR3 DNA sequence: TGTGCCAGCGCTACCATGGGGGCTGCTAATGAAAAACTGTTTTTT. Protein: CASATMGAANEKLFF.

This chain uses TRBV28 with TRBJ2-1; TRBD2 aligns across 10 bases. The CDR3 sequence is 15 residues long. V lost 7 bases to trimming and J lost 4 bases; unmatched junction nucleotides: 7. In germline, CDR1 is MDHEN, CDR2 SYDVKM. For the CDR3, the DNA is TGTGCCAGCACCCGTCGGACTAGCGGTTACAATGAGCAGTTCTTC. The encoded protein is CASTRRTSGYNEQFF.